A selection of T cell receptor beta chains follows, all from one sample in a study of vaccination and CD4 T cells after COVID-19. Their specific antigens are unknown. Using its own MiXCR run on the PCR reads, TCRdb lists one record per CDR3 protein. The repertoire includes roughly 18,000 distinct CDR3 sequences, roughly two fifths of them detected once, and approximately 14% sits in the top ten. Sequenced: CD4+ T cells from blood, cultured in vitro. These receptors were taken from a human donor who had recovered from COVID-19. The CDR3 runs from the conserved cysteine through the conserved F or W. D genes are given only for firm matches. Size tells how often a clone was seen (once, few, many) or the class of an expanded clone, and some rows leave it out.

TRBV7-2	.	.	TRBJ2-7	CASSPAHSRYEQYF	TGTGCCAGCAGCCCTGCGCACTCGCGCTACGAGCAGTACTTC
TRBV19	few	.	TRBJ1-3	CASGTQGTNTIYF	TGTGCCAGCGGAACCCAGGGGACAAACACCATATATTTT
TRBV6-2/TRBV6-3	.	TRBD1	TRBJ2-5	CASSSHWDRVETQYF	TGTGCCAGCAGTTCGCACTGGGACAGGGTAGAGACCCAGTACTTC
TRBV2	.	.	TRBJ2-3	CASRQGRDYTQYF	TGTGCCAGCAGACAGGGGCGGGATTACACGCAGTATTTT
TRBV5-4	.	.	TRBJ2-5	CASSLAGAGKETQYF	TGTGCCAGCAGCTTAGCGGGCGCGGGGAAAGAGACCCAGTACTTC
TRBV7-9	few	.	TRBJ2-7	CASSSMSGEQYF	TGTGCCAGCAGCTCAATGTCGGGGGAGCAGTACTTC
TRBV11-2	.	.	TRBJ2-7	CASSPRQSSSSYEQYF	TGTGCCAGCAGCCCGAGACAAAGTTCGAGCTCCTACGAGCAGTACTTC
TRBV28	.	.	TRBJ1-5	CASTDGSNQPQHF	TGTGCCAGTACGGACGGGAGCAATCAGCCCCAGCATTTT
TRBV27	few	.	TRBJ1-1	CASSSYRVLLSEAFF	TGTGCCAGCAGTTCCTACAGGGTTCTCTTATCTGAAGCTTTCTTT
TRBV11-3	.	.	TRBJ2-1	CASSLDRRSSYNEQFF	TGTGCCAGCAGCTTAGATCGGCGGAGCTCCTACAATGAGCAGTTCTTC
TRBV6-4	few	TRBD2	TRBJ2-5	CASSEPLDPLRPRLAGVKTQYF	TGTGCCAGCAGTGAACCCCTAGATCCCTTACGACCCCGGCTAGCGGGAGTTAAGACCCAGTACTTC
TRBV7-2	medium-sized	TRBD1	TRBJ1-2	CASSLRGQHVSFF	TGTGCCAGCAGCTTACGGGGACAGCACGTCAGCTTCTTC
TRBV6-5	.	.	TRBJ1-3	CASSYGTAGNTIYF	TGTGCCAGCAGTTACGGAACGGCGGGAAACACCATATATTTT
TRBV5-4	.	.	TRBJ2-7	CASSLGGNYEQYF	TGTGCCAGCAGCTTGGGAGGGAACTACGAGCAGTACTTC
TRBV29-1	.	.	TRBJ1-5	CSVSGPLSAHQPQHF	TGCAGCGTTTCTGGCCCTCTTTCTGCACATCAGCCCCAGCATTTT
TRBV30	.	.	TRBJ1-4	CAWSWNSNEKLFF	TGTGCCTGGAGTTGGAACAGTAATGAAAAACTGTTTTTT
TRBV6-7	.	.	TRBJ1-1	CASSYYPGRKNTEAFF	TGTGCCAGCAGTTACTATCCGGGACGGAAGAACACTGAAGCTTTCTTT
TRBV6-2/TRBV6-3	.	.	TRBJ1-4	CASSYNPATNEKLFF	TGTGCCAGCAGTTACAACCCAGCAACTAATGAAAAACTGTTTTTT
TRBV5-6	.	TRBD2	TRBJ2-5	CASTTRLAGRRETQYF	TGTGCCAGCACAACCCGACTAGCGGGACGTCGAGAGACCCAGTACTTC
TRBV20-1	.	.	TRBJ1-6	CSVGGTYNSPLHF	TGCAGTGTGGGGGGGACTTATAATTCACCCCTCCACTTT
TRBV24-1	.	TRBD1	TRBJ2-7	CATSDLQDRGPSPYEQYF	TGTGCCACCAGTGATTTACAGGACAGGGGGCCTTCCCCGTACGAGCAGTACTTC
TRBV28	.	.	TRBJ2-2	CASSLQTGELFF	TGTGCCAGCAGTCTTCAGACCGGGGAGCTGTTTTTT